This TCR beta chain came from a study of PD-L1 blockade in urothelial cancer. As for the study in general: Male sex and bladder-origin urothelial cancer were recorded for about 90% of the roughly 29 patients.

Broader study findings: Better survival was predicted by below-median pretreatment blood TCR clonality.

Time point specified: peripheral blood 6 weeks after treatment start. The diagnosis in patients was locally advanced or metastatic urothelial carcinoma. Regarding this clone: Antigen unknown.

The CDR3 has 17 residues. Germline V lookup: CDR1 KGHSH, CDR2 LQKENI. V was clipped by 5 bases and J by 0 bases; unmatched bases: 10. Into every PCR, synthetic TCR analog templates were spiked. Generated by immunoSEQ multiplex PCR, the TCRdb table keeps only in-frame clones and is missing some. The data hold roughly 100,000 clones, with around four fifths observed a single time. V is TRBV18 and J is TRBJ2-1; 7 bases are shared with TRBD2. The material sequenced was PBMCs, taken around atezolizumab (anti-PD-L1) treatment. The receptor was isolated from a man in his 70s with urothelial cancer. The CDR3 loop reads CASSDSSGLSSYNEQFF. CDR3 coding DNA: TGTGCCAGCTCAGATTCTAGCGGTCTATCCTCCTACAATGAGCAGTTCTTC.